The source of this TCR beta chain is a study of T cells after yellow fever vaccination. Whole-study context: Those fractions that held only low numbers of cells were prepared using the SMART-Seq v4 Ultra Low Input RNA kit.

V dropped 2 bases and J dropped 5; count of bases not matched to a gene: 9. Germline V lookup: CDR1 DFQATT, CDR2 SNEGSKA (reference sequence). This CDR3 comprises 15 residues. Comments on this clonotype: Its antigen is not identified.

Study-wide results and limits: Weaker overall, the secondary response nonetheless peaked faster (day 5 versus 15). Abundant bulk-population clonotypes could contaminate the FACS-sorted repertoires.

Production of TCR cDNA was by 5'RACE template switching, which also added a universal primer site and UMIs. Using its own MiXCR run on the 5' RACE reads, TCRdb lists one record per CDR3 protein. The table has 500,000 to 650,000 distinct CDR3 sequences, approximately 16% seen once; the top ten hold 17%. The sample in question was PBMCs, obtained about 5 days after the first yellow fever vaccination. This chain joins TRBV20-1 and TRBJ2-3, with TRBD1 identical over 8 bases. The sequence was obtained from a man aged 18 to 30 who received the YFV17D yellow fever vaccine. CDR3 in amino acids: CSARPGGFVEDTQYF. The CDR3 DNA sequence: TGCAGTGCTAGACCAGGGGGCTTTGTTGAAGATACGCAGTATTTT.